One sample yielded the 27 T cell receptor beta chains listed below, sequenced in a study of blood T cell repertoires in COVID-19. Assay: immunoSEQ multiplex PCR; the TCRdb copy retains only in-frame clones and omits some. Of roughly 180,000 clones in the sample, roughly 82% were seen once. Sequenced: PBMCs or T cells enriched from blood (not recorded which). The receptors derive from a man aged 35 to 55 who had recovered from COVID-19.

This chain uses TRBV30 with TRBJ1-1; maybe TRBD1 (5 bases). The ends were cut back, 2 bases at V and 1 base at J, with 11 bases in the middle. Germline V gene data show CDR1 as GTSNPN and CDR2 as SVGIG (reference sequence). CDR3 length: 14 amino acids. CDR3 nucleotide sequence: TGTGCCTGGAGTCAGGGTGACCAGAACACTGAAGCTTTCTTT. Its translation: CAWSQGDQNTEAFF.

The chain is built from TRBV15 and TRBJ1-3; perhaps TRBD1 as D (5 bases). This CDR3 comprises 15 residues. The V end was cut by 1 base, the J end by 2 bases, with 9 bases between. The germline CDR1 and CDR2 sequences are LNHNV and YYDKDF (reference sequence). CDR3 nucleotide sequence: TGTGCCACCAGCAGAGTTGGGGGGGCTGGAAACACCATATATTTT. Translating gives CATSRVGGAGNTIYF.

The V gene is TRBV19, the J gene TRBJ2-2; 10 nucleotides agree with TRBD2. J lost 2 bases, V lost 2 bases, and 5 bases had no gene match. Germline CDR1 LNHDA, CDR2 SQIVND (reference sequence). The CDR3 runs to 17 residues. The CDR3 loop reads CASSISRTSGNTGELFF. The CDR3 bases are TGTGCCAGTAGTATATCCAGGACTAGCGGAAACACCGGGGAGCTGTTTTTT.

J is TRBJ2-1 and V is TRBV4-2; 8 bases map to TRBD2. V was pared by 1 base and J by 6 bases, with 8 bases of the junction left unmatched. The CDR3 has 16 amino acids. Germline lookup yields CDR1 LGHNA and CDR2 YNFKEQ. CDR3 coding DNA: TGTGCCAGCAGCCAAGTGTCCAGCGGGAGAGGCAATGAGCAGTTCTTC. This gives the protein CASSQVSSGRGNEQFF.

The chain uses TRBV18 and TRBJ2-2, with 7 nucleotides matching TRBD1. V shed 3 bases, J shed 7 bases, and the junction held 8 bases outside the gene matches. The CDR3 has 15 residues. From germline, CDR1 is KGHSH and CDR2 LQKENI. The CDR3 spells CASSPAGTVSGELFF. CDR3 DNA sequence: TGTGCCAGCTCACCCGCCGGGACAGTCAGCGGGGAGCTGTTTTTT.

J is TRBJ1-1 and V is TRBV11-2; 8 nucleotides match TRBD1. Trimming cost V 4 bases and J 5 bases; bases outside gene matches: 9. The CDR3 covers 15 residues. Germline CDR1 reads SGHAT; CDR2 reads FQNNGV. In DNA, the CDR3 is TGTGCCAGCAGCTCGAGCCGGACAGGGATAACTGAAGCTTTCTTT. This translates into CASSSSRTGITEAFF.

The genes are TRBV25-1 and TRBJ1-1; D is possibly TRBD1 (5 bases). This CDR3 spans 16 amino acids. V was shortened by 5 bases and J by 5 bases, with 21 bases between the two germline ends. Per germline, CDR1 MGHDK and CDR2 SYGVNS. The CDR3 is CASSTPGSRGRTEAFF. The DNA for the CDR3 is TGTGCCAGCAGTACCCCCGGGAGTAGGGGAAGAACTGAAGCTTTCTTT.

The rearrangement uses TRBV6-6 and TRBJ1-2, with a possible D match to TRBD1 (5 bases). The V gene lost 3 bases and the J gene lost 4 bases, with 9 bases spanning the gap. This CDR3 contains 13 residues. In germline, CDR1 is MNHNY, CDR2 SVGAGI (reference sequence). The CDR3 protein is CASSYDSTYGYTF. CDR3 coding DNA: TGTGCCAGCAGTTATGACAGCACCTATGGCTACACCTTC.

This chain joins TRBV6-5 and TRBJ1-5, with a possible D match to TRBD1 (5 bases). Germline CDR1 MNHEY, CDR2 SVGAGI. CDR3 length equals 15 residues. V was clipped by 0 bases and J by 6 bases, with 12 bases between them. The CDR3: CASSYSGREFQPQHF. CDR3 nucleotides: TGTGCCAGCAGTTACTCCGGCAGGGAATTTCAGCCCCAGCATTTT.

The chain recombines TRBV4-2 with TRBJ2-5; tentative D call: TRBD2 (5 bases). V lost 0 bases and J lost 4, with 9 bases in between. Germline V lookup: CDR1 LGHNA, CDR2 YNFKEQ. CDR3 length: 14 residues. CDR3 residues: CASSQDTAGETQYF. In DNA form, the CDR3 reads TGTGCCAGCAGCCAAGATACCGCGGGAGAGACCCAGTACTTC.

The chain uses TRBV27 and TRBJ1-2; tentative D call: TRBD1 (6 bases). CDR3 length equals 13 residues. Between the trimmed V and J ends, which lost 6 bases and 7 bases, there was a span of 15 bases. CDR1 is MNHEY, CDR2 SMNVEV, per germline (reference sequence). This chain's CDR3 is CASSPDRKGGYTF. The DNA for the CDR3 is TGTGCCAGCAGCCCTGACAGGAAGGGTGGCTACACCTTC.

V and J are TRBV7-9 and TRBJ2-7; TRBD1 matches 8 bases. Germline lookup yields CDR1 SEHNR and CDR2 FQNEAQ (reference sequence). The V and J ends lost 1 base and 1 base, in that order; junction bases with no gene match: 0. The CDR3 contains 14 residues. The CDR3 DNA reads TGTGCCAGCAGCTTAGGGACAGGGTCCTACGAGCAGTACGTC. It translates to CASSLGTGSYEQYV.

The J gene is TRBJ2-4, the V gene TRBV27, with 12 bases aligning to TRBD1. After removal of 5 bases from V and 6 bases from J, the junction contained 8 bases not matched to a gene. The CDR3 runs to 16 residues. Germline V gene sequence: CDR1 MNHEY, CDR2 SMNVEV (reference sequence). The CDR3 spells CASSAPGQGAGNIQYF. The CDR3 DNA follows: TGTGCCAGCAGTGCGCCGGGACAGGGGGCGGGAAACATTCAGTACTTC.

This chain joins TRBV5-4 and TRBJ2-5; the D gene is possibly TRBD2 (6 bases). Germline CDR1 SGHNT, CDR2 YYREEE (reference sequence). The V end lost 4 bases, the J end lost 2 bases, and 15 bases lay between the germline ends. The CDR3 spans 15 residues. The CDR3: CASSLQGGVQETQYF. The CDR3 nucleotides are TGTGCCAGCAGCCTGCAAGGCGGGGTACAAGAGACCCAGTACTTC.

The genes are TRBV4-2 and TRBJ1-1; possibly TRBD1 for D (6 bases). The length of the CDR3 is 15 residues. Germline loops: CDR1 LGHNA, CDR2 YNFKEQ. The V and J ends lost 1 base and 5 bases respectively, with 14 bases between them. CDR3 nucleotides: TGTGCCAGCAGCCAAGGTTGGACAGAGGGGACTGAAGCTTTCTTT. It specifies CASSQGWTEGTEAFF.

This chain links TRBV4-3 with TRBJ1-5, with 7 bases aligning to TRBD1. The CDR3 consists of 15 residues. The V segment lost 0 bases and the J segment 4 bases; nucleotides outside the gene matches: 3. Germline assignment: CDR1 LGHNA and CDR2 YSLEER. CDR3 amino acids: CASSQDRQGNQPQHF. Written as DNA, the CDR3 is TGCGCCAGCAGCCAAGATAGACAGGGTAATCAGCCCCAGCATTTT.

V and J are TRBV9 and TRBJ2-1; D might be TRBD2 (5 bases). CDR1 SGDLS and CDR2 YYNGEE come from the germline V gene. This CDR3 region has 16 residues. Trimming took off 0 bases at V and 7 bases at J, with 17 bases between the two ends. The CDR3 region has the DNA TGTGCCAGCAGCGTAGGGTTATTGGAGCGGCCGAATGAGCAGTTCTTC. It translates to CASSVGLLERPNEQFF.

This clone was counted only a few times. The J gene is TRBJ2-7, the V gene TRBV6-5; possibly TRBD1 for D (6 bases). The CDR3 is made up of 13 amino acids. V dropped 8 bases and J dropped 2 bases, with 13 bases sitting between them. Germline V gene lookup returns CDR1 MNHEY and CDR2 SVGAGI. This chain's CDR3 is CASENRVTYEQYF. Written as DNA, the CDR3 is TGTGCCAGCGAAAACAGGGTAACCTACGAGCAGTACTTC.

This clone was seen a few times. This chain connects TRBV12-5 to TRBJ2-1; 7 nucleotides line up with TRBD2. After removal of 0 bases from V and 12 bases from J, the junction contained 5 bases not matched to a gene. Germline V gene sequence: CDR1 LGHNT, CDR2 FRNRAP. The CDR3 runs 13 residues. This CDR3 reads CASGLVQGGVQFF. The DNA for the CDR3 is TGTGCTAGTGGTTTGGTCCAGGGAGGGGTGCAGTTCTTC.

This clone was counted a few times. The J gene is TRBJ2-7, the V gene TRBV29-1; a possible D gene is TRBD1 (6 bases). Germline CDR1 SQVTM, CDR2 ANQGSEA. The CDR3 extends over 15 amino acids. Trimming pared 4 bases from V and 0 bases from J, leaving 16 bases between. CDR3 bases: TGCAGCGTTGGACACAGGGTTTCGTACTCCTACGAGCAGTACTTC. It specifies CSVGHRVSYSYEQYF.

The CDR3 here is CASSLGLDQETQYF. In DNA, the CDR3 is TGTGCCAGCAGCTTAGGGCTGGACCAAGAGACCCAGTACTTC. J is TRBJ2-5 and V is TRBV11-2; no clear D. Trimming shortened V by 1 base and J by 0 bases, and 6 bases separated the two germline ends. CDR3 size: 14 residues. In germline, CDR1 is SGHAT, CDR2 FQNNGV.

This clone appeared once. This sequence joins TRBV24-1 and TRBJ2-3; 9 bases are a match to TRBD1. The germline gives CDR1 KGHDR, CDR2 SFDVKD. This CDR3 is built from 15 residues. Trimming cost V 6 bases and J 2 bases; bases outside gene matches: 5. CDR3 coding DNA: TGTGCCACCAGTCTAACAGGGGGCCTCACAGATACGCAGTATTTT. Translation gives CATSLTGGLTDTQYF.

This clone occurred once. The CDR3 DNA reads as TGTGCCAGCAGCCTCCGACAGGGTTGGTACGAGCAGTACTTC. Amino acids: CASSLRQGWYEQYF. The chain employs TRBV7-2 and TRBJ2-7; 7 positions agree with TRBD1. J lost 4 bases, V lost 5 bases, and 8 bases had no gene match. CDR3 length: 14 amino acids. Germline CDR1 reads SGHTA; CDR2 reads FQGNSA.

This sequence joins TRBV19 and TRBJ1-6; D not certain. Germline values: CDR1 LNHDA, CDR2 SQIVND (reference sequence). The CDR3 contains 16 residues. The ends were cut back, 1 base at V and 7 bases at J, with 14 bases in the middle. In DNA form, the CDR3 reads TGTGCCAGTAGTATAGGATGGCCCCCGGGGAATTCACCCCTCCACTTT. Protein: CASSIGWPPGNSPLHF.

This sequence joins TRBV10-3 and TRBJ2-1; TRBD2 matches at 8 bases. The J segment lost 0 bases and the V segment lost 11 bases, leaving 9 bases of the junction unmatched. This CDR3 has 15 amino acids. Germline V gene sequence: CDR1 ENHRY, CDR2 SYGVKD. The CDR3 DNA follows: TGTGCCCTCGGGGGGGAGGGGAGCTCCTACAATGAGCAGTTCTTC. Translating it yields CALGGEGSSYNEQFF.

The chain employs TRBV9 and TRBJ2-7; the match to TRBD2 covers 11 bases. V lost 3 bases to trimming and J lost 2 bases; unmatched junction nucleotides: 13. From germline, CDR1 is SGDLS and CDR2 YYNGEE. The CDR3 is made up of 18 amino acids. CDR3 in amino acids: CASSEAGLASGRPYEQYV. The CDR3 DNA reads TGTGCCAGCAGCGAGGCCGGGCTGGCTAGCGGGAGGCCCTACGAGCAGTACGTC.

This clone has only a few counts. This rearrangement joins TRBV27 to TRBJ2-2; maybe TRBD1 (6 bases). Germline V CDR1 and CDR2: MNHEY, SMNVEV (reference sequence). The CDR3 consists of 15 residues. V lost 5 bases to trimming and J lost 1 base, with 11 bases between them. CDR3 bases: TGTGCCAGCAGTGAATGGGGACAGAACACCGGGGAGCTGTTTTTT. The encoded protein is CASSEWGQNTGELFF.